What follows are 24 T cell receptor beta chains derived from one specimen sequenced in a study of T cell repertoires in cytomegalovirus infection. TCRdb recomputed calls from the reads with MiXCR, one row per CDR3 protein. This table has some 200,000 distinct CDR3 sequences, more than 9% appearing once. Input material: PBMCs. Receptors were obtained from a human donor in good health (CMV status not recorded). Some clones in this sample may be carry-over from other donors' samples.

This clonotype was observed at least ten times. This rearrangement joins TRBV7-2 to TRBJ2-1; D gene unclear. This CDR3 contains 12 residues. Trimming removed 1 base at V and 11 bases at J, with 9 bases between. CDR1 SGHTA and CDR2 FQGNSA come from the germline V gene. The CDR3 spells CASSLDVQQQFF. The CDR3 DNA reads as TGTGCCAGCAGCTTAGATGTCCAGCAGCAGTTCTTC.

This clonotype was counted at least ten times. The gene calls are TRBV28 and TRBJ1-1; 9 positions match TRBD1. The CDR3 totals 14 residues. Trimming took 2 bases from V and 10 from J; bases not matched to a gene: 8. Germline values: CDR1 MDHEN, CDR2 SYDVKM. CDR3 DNA: TGTGCCAGCAGTTTACGGGACAGGGTCGTCGGAGCTTTCTTT. Protein product: CASSLRDRVVGAFF. Complete variable domain (other parts from reference TRBV28 and TRBJ1-1): DVKVTQSSRYLVKRTGEKVFLECVQDMDHENMFWYRQDPGLGLRLIYFSYDVKMKEKGDIPEGYSVSREKKERFSLILESASTNQTSMYLCASSLRDRVVGAFFGQGTRLTVV.

A few counts support this clonotype. This chain joins TRBV6-6 and TRBJ2-1; D is unresolved. The V gene's germline CDR1 is MNHNY and CDR2 SVGAGI (reference sequence). The germline V and J ends were trimmed by 2 bases and 4 bases, with 15 bases remaining between them. This CDR3 is built from 16 residues. This chain's CDR3 is CASSYLRGSRYNEQFF. As DNA, the CDR3 is TGTGCCAGCAGTTACCTCAGAGGCAGCCGTTACAATGAGCAGTTCTTC.

The chain employs TRBV11-1 and TRBJ1-2; D might be TRBD1 (5 bases). The CDR3 is 14 amino acids. Trimming shortened V by 4 bases and J by 5 bases, and 14 bases separated the two germline ends. Looked up from germline, CDR1 is SGHAT and CDR2 is FQDESV (reference sequence). CDR3 bases: TGTGCCAGCAGCTACAAAGGGACCGCTTATGGCTACACCTTC. Translation gives CASSYKGTAYGYTF.

This clonotype appeared a few times. This chain connects TRBV20-1 to TRBJ2-1, with 14 bases lining up with TRBD2. Germline CDR1 DFQATT, CDR2 SNEGSKA (reference sequence). J was trimmed by 8 bases and V by 2 bases; bases with no gene match: 5. The CDR3 is 15 amino acids. CDR3 region: CSARSRTSGRYEQFF. The CDR3 DNA reads as TGCAGTGCTAGATCCAGGACTAGCGGGAGGTATGAGCAGTTCTTC.

This clonotype has a count of ten or more. The chain joins TRBV7-2 to TRBJ2-1; TRBD1 or TRBD2 may be the D gene (7 bases each). Germline V gene data show CDR1 as SGHTA and CDR2 as FQGNSA. This CDR3 region has 16 residues. Deletions cut 5 bases from V and 10 bases from J, with 24 bases between. CDR3 amino acids: CASSPGGGGTRGEQFF. The DNA for the CDR3 is TGTGCCAGCAGCCCAGGGGGGGGCGGTACCAGGGGGGAGCAGTTCTTC.

This clonotype was detected many times. V gene TRBV7-2 combines with J gene TRBJ1-1; D may be TRBD1 (5 bases). This CDR3 is 14 amino acids long. V dropped 1 base and J dropped 5 bases, with 11 bases sitting between them. CDR1 and CDR2 (germline): SGHTA, FQGNSA. The CDR3 region is CASSLGGSGTEAFF. CDR3 DNA: TGTGCCAGCAGCTTAGGGGGCAGCGGGACTGAAGCTTTCTTT.

This clonotype was picked up many times. The chain recombines TRBV28 with TRBJ1-1, with D tentatively TRBD1 (5 bases). Per germline, CDR1 MDHEN and CDR2 SYDVKM. This CDR3 is 15 amino acids long. Trimming shortened V by 5 bases and J by 1 base, and 14 bases separated the two germline ends. CDR3 nucleotides: TGTGCCAGCAGTGGGGACGGGGGGAGGAACACTGAAGCTTTCTTT. Amino acids: CASSGDGGRNTEAFF.

The chain has TRBV7-4 and TRBJ2-7, with TRBD1 as a possible D gene (6 bases). Trimming pared 4 bases from V and 2 bases from J, leaving 9 bases between. CDR1 and CDR2 from the germline V gene are SGHVT and SQSDAQ. The CDR3 length is 13 residues. CDR3: CASSSGATYEQYF. CDR3 DNA: TGTGCCAGCAGCTCAGGGGCTACCTACGAGCAGTACTTC. The whole variable domain, remainder taken from reference TRBV7-4 and TRBJ2-7, is GAGVSQSPRYKVAKRGRDVALRCDSISGHVTLYWYRQTLGQGSEVLTYSQSDAQRDKSGRPSGRFSAERPERSVSTLKIQRTEQGDSAVYLCASSSGATYEQYFGPGTRLTVT.

This clonotype showed up just a few times. This rearrangement joins TRBV10-3 to TRBJ2-3; 9 bases fit TRBD2. CDR1 and CDR2 (germline): ENHRY, SYGVKD. The ends lost 6 bases at V and 0 bases at J; junction bases unmatched: 4. The CDR3 length is 15 residues. CDR3 coding DNA: TGTGCCATCAGGATCGGACTAGCGAGCACAGATACGCAGTATTTT. Translation: CAIRIGLASTDTQYF.

There are a few counts of this clonotype. The chain joins TRBV6-2 or TRBV6-3 to TRBJ2-1; D may be TRBD2 (6 bases). The V end lost 6 bases, the J end lost 2 bases, and 17 bases lay between the germline ends. CDR1 and CDR2 from the germline V gene are MNHEY and SVGEGT. The CDR3 extends over 16 amino acids. In DNA, the CDR3 is TGTGCCAGCAGCTCCTCAAGCGGGCACCCCTACAATGAGCAGTTCTTC. This gives the protein CASSSSSGHPYNEQFF.

The table lists this clonotype with many counts. The chain joins TRBV4-2 to TRBJ2-1; D is unresolved. With 1 base removed from V and 0 bases from J, the gap between germline ends came to 25 bases. This CDR3 has 21 amino acids. The germline CDR1 and CDR2 sequences are LGHNA and YNFKEQ. The CDR3 DNA reads TGTGCCAGCAGCCAAGTCGGTCCCGATCCCTCCAAGGTTAGCTCCTACAATGAGCAGTTCTTC. It specifies CASSQVGPDPSKVSSYNEQFF.

There are many counts of this clonotype. The chain uses TRBV28 and TRBJ1-4; D unresolved. Germline V gene lookup returns CDR1 MDHEN and CDR2 SYDVKM. This CDR3 is 16 amino acids long. Trimming removed 3 bases at V and 6 bases at J, with 17 bases between. The CDR3 nucleotides read TGTGCCAGCAGTTTGCTTATACGGAGGTTCGATGAAAAACTGTTTTTT. Amino acid sequence: CASSLLIRRFDEKLFF.

The V and J genes are TRBV28 and TRBJ2-7; D gene unclear. Germline V gene sequence: CDR1 MDHEN, CDR2 SYDVKM. The CDR3 extends over 15 amino acids. Trimming stripped 2 bases from V and 5 bases from J, with 16 bases between. CDR3 nucleotides: TGTGCCAGCAGTTTACAACGCCCCCAAAGGAACGAGCAGTACTTC. Encoded protein: CASSLQRPQRNEQYF.

In its sample, this clonotype was seen many times. The chain links TRBV28 to TRBJ2-7; no clear D. The CDR3 contains 14 residues. The V and J ends lost 8 bases and 2 bases respectively, with 16 bases between them. Germline V CDR1 and CDR2: MDHEN, SYDVKM. This CDR3 reads CASGPLPPTYEQYF. CDR3 sequence (DNA): TGTGCCAGCGGGCCGTTGCCCCCAACCTACGAGCAGTACTTC.

This clonotype was found a few times. This chain uses TRBV6-1 with TRBJ2-7, with D hard to call. The V end was cut by 5 bases, the J end by 0 bases, with 11 bases between. The CDR3 is 14 residues long. The V gene's germline CDR1 is MNHNS and CDR2 SASEGT. CDR3 residues: CASSLSRTSYEQYF. For the CDR3, the DNA is TGTGCCAGCAGTCTGAGCAGGACCTCCTACGAGCAGTACTTC.

The table lists this clonotype with many counts. The chain carries TRBV7-9 and TRBJ1-6, with D possibly being TRBD1 (6 bases). This CDR3 spans 15 amino acids. Germline CDR1 and CDR2: SEHNR and FQNEAQ (reference sequence). V lost 5 bases, J lost 6 bases, and 14 bases lay in between. In DNA form, the CDR3 reads TGTGCCAGCAGCCTACCCACAGGGTTTAATTCACCCCTCCACTTT. As protein: CASSLPTGFNSPLHF.

In its sample, this clonotype was seen many times. The rearrangement links TRBV12-5 to TRBJ1-2, with TRBD1 as a possible D gene (5 bases). Trimming left V 5 bases short and J 0 bases short, with 7 bases between. The CDR3 has 13 amino acids. Germline V lookup: CDR1 LGHNT, CDR2 FRNRAP. The CDR3 sequence: CASGDRPNYGYTF. CDR3 sequence (DNA): TGTGCTAGTGGTGACAGACCTAACTATGGCTACACCTTC.

This clonotype turned up a few times. The rearrangement uses TRBV4-2 and TRBJ1-4, with D maybe TRBD1 (6 bases). Deletions cut 1 base from V and 8 bases from J, with 17 bases between. This CDR3 has 16 residues. Per the germline V gene, CDR1 is LGHNA and CDR2 is YNFKEQ. The CDR3 loop is CASSQGPQGSGEKLFF. The CDR3 region has the DNA TGTGCCAGCAGCCAAGGTCCTCAGGGGTCAGGGGAAAAACTGTTTTTT.

This chain uses TRBV6-2 or TRBV6-3 with TRBJ1-1; D unresolved. The CDR3 extends over 12 amino acids. The V gene lost 6 bases and the J gene lost 0 bases, with 5 bases spanning the gap. In germline, CDR1 is MNHEY, CDR2 SVGEGT. The CDR3 bases are TGTGCCAGCAGCGTCATGAACACTGAAGCTTTCTTT. Its translation is CASSVMNTEAFF.

In this sample, this clonotype turned up many times. V and J are TRBV7-8 and TRBJ1-2, with TRBD1 as a possible D gene (5 bases). The germline V gene has CDR1 SGHVS and CDR2 FQNEAQ. Trimming removed 0 bases from V and 2 bases from J, with 13 bases in between. The CDR3 runs to 16 residues. The CDR3 reads CASSLATPQGNYGYTF. CDR3 DNA sequence: TGTGCCAGCAGCTTAGCGACCCCTCAGGGAAACTATGGCTACACCTTC.

This sequence joins TRBV24-1 and TRBJ2-7; D tentatively fits TRBD1 or TRBD2 (6 bases each). The CDR3 spans 14 residues. V was cut by 5 bases and J by 5 bases, with 15 bases left in between. Germline V CDR1 and CDR2: KGHDR, SFDVKD. The CDR3 is CATSAPGATDEQYF. The CDR3, as DNA: TGTGCCACCAGTGCTCCGGGGGCTACGGACGAGCAGTACTTC.

This clonotype has a count of ten or more. The gene calls are TRBV7-2 and TRBJ1-2; possible D gene TRBD1, 6 bases. The CDR3 consists of 15 residues. V was pared by 4 bases and J by 3 bases, with 15 bases between. CDR1 and CDR2 from the germline V gene are SGHTA and FQGNSA. Here the CDR3 reads CASSSHRDPYYGYTF. The CDR3 bases are TGTGCCAGCAGCTCACACAGGGACCCCTACTATGGCTACACCTTC.

In nucleotides, the CDR3 is TGCAGTGCTAGAGCCCCGGCCAGGGGAGGGTACGAGCAGTACTTC. It codes for CSARAPARGGYEQYF. This chain joins TRBV20-1 and TRBJ2-7; D might be TRBD2 (7 bases). This CDR3 region has 15 residues. V lost 1 base, J lost 4 bases, and 17 bases lay in between. Germline values: CDR1 DFQATT, CDR2 SNEGSKA (reference sequence).